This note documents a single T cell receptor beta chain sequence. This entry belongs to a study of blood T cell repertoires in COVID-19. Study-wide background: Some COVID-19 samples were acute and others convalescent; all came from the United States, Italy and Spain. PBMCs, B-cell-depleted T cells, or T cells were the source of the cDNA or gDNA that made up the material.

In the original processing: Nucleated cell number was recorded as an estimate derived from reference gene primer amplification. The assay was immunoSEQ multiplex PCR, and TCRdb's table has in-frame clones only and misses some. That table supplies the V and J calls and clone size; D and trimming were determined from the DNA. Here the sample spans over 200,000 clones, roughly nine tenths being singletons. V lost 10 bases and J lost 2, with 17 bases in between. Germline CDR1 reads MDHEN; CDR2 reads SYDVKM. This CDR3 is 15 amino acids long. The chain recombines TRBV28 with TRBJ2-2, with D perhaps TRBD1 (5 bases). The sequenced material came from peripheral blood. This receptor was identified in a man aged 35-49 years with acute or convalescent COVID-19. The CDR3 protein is CAIDKGQGNTGELFF. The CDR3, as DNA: TGTGCCATAGATAAGGGGCAGGGAAACACCGGGGAGCTGTTTTTT.